One and the same sample provided the 32 T cell receptor beta chains below, sequenced in a study of shared clonotypes between healthy human individuals. The table came from immunoSEQ multiplex PCR; TCRdb's copy has only in-frame clones and leaves some out. The sample includes 2 million to 2.5 million clones, about 93% of them seen just once. The naive CD8 fraction comprised CD45RO-negative cells positively selected for CCR7 and excluded terminally differentiated effector memory CD45RA+ cells. The source material was naive CD8+ T cells from PBMCs. The receptors were sampled from a man aged 18 to 35 in good health. Some clones in this sample may be carry-over from other donors' samples.

This rearrangement joins TRBV13 to TRBJ2-5; no definite D call. Germline loops: CDR1 PRHDT, CDR2 FYEKMQ (reference sequence). The CDR3 loop spans 13 amino acids. Between the trimmed V and J ends, which lost 5 bases and 2 bases, there was a span of 9 bases. The CDR3 loop reads CASSILQQETQYF. The DNA of the CDR3 is TGTGCCAGCAGCATTCTACAGCAAGAGACCCAGTACTTC.

This clone was counted between two and nine times. J is TRBJ1-2 and V is TRBV2; D remains ambiguous. Trimming left V 9 bases short and J 8 bases short, with 7 bases between. The germline V gene has CDR1 SNHLY and CDR2 FYNNEI. The CDR3 runs 9 residues. CDR3 residues: CASSGGYTF. CDR3 bases: TGTGCCAGTTCCGGGGGCTACACCTTC. The entire variable domain, with the rest obtained from reference TRBV2 and TRBJ1-2, is as follows: EPEVTQTPSHQVTQMGQEVILRCVPISNHLYFYWYRQILGQKVEFLVSFYNNEISEKSEIFDDQFSVERPDGSNFTLKIRSTKLEDSAMYFCASSGGYTFGSGTRLTVV.

The CDR3 nucleotides are TGTGCCTGGATCCCTCTGGGAGAAGGCTATGGCTACACCTTC. Its protein product is CAWIPLGEGYGYTF. V is TRBV30 and J is TRBJ1-2; D unresolved. CDR1 is GTSNPN and CDR2 is SVGIG in the germline V gene (reference sequence). Trimming cost V 4 bases and J 4 bases, with 16 bases left between them. This CDR3 is 14 amino acids long.

A remark on this clone: In the same sample, other DNA sequences code for this CDR3. This rearrangement joins TRBV6-6 to TRBJ2-5; D is perhaps TRBD2 (6 bases). Germline assignment: CDR1 MNHNY and CDR2 SVGAGI (reference sequence). The CDR3 covers 14 residues. Trimming shortened V by 0 bases and J by 5 bases, and 10 bases separated the two germline ends. CDR3 in DNA: TGTGCCAGCAGTTACTCTCGGGGACTGGAGACCCAGTACTTC. This sequence encodes CASSYSRGLETQYF.

The chain is built from TRBV15 and TRBJ1-3, with D uncertain. This CDR3 comprises 13 residues. Trimming stripped 3 bases from V and 4 bases from J, with 7 bases between. CDR1 is LNHNV and CDR2 is YYDKDF in the germline V gene (reference sequence). The CDR3 sequence is CATSRSLGNTIYF. The CDR3 DNA reads TGTGCCACCAGCAGGAGCTTGGGAAACACCATATATTTT.

CDR3: CASSQDLVGQPEQYF. The CDR3 nucleotides are TGTGCCAGCAGCCAAGATTTAGTTGGTCAGCCCGAGCAGTACTTC. The chain uses TRBV14 and TRBJ2-7; no clear D gene. CDR3 size: 15 residues. Deletions cut 0 bases from V and 6 bases from J, with 15 bases between. Germline loops: CDR1 SGHDN, CDR2 FVKESK.

The chain carries TRBV21-1 and TRBJ1-4. TRBV21-1 is given as a pseudogene. The CDR3 runs to 20 residues. The CDR3 bases are TGTGCCAGCAGCCCTCATACGTCGGCCCCATGGTGTGGGCGGATCGAAAAACTGTTTTTT. Translating gives CASSPHTSAPWCGRIEKLFF.

The chain combines TRBV27 with TRBJ2-7, with a tentative D call TRBD2 (7 bases). V was clipped by 3 bases and J by 7 bases, with 13 bases between them. Germline CDR1 MNHEY, CDR2 SMNVEV (reference sequence). This CDR3 contains 13 residues. CDR3 sequence: CASSFRGAGEQYF. The DNA of the CDR3 is TGTGCCAGCAGTTTCAGGGGAGCGGGGGAGCAGTACTTC.

This chain connects TRBV19 to TRBJ1-1; D remains ambiguous. With 7 bases removed from V and 0 bases from J, the gap between germline ends came to 15 bases. CDR1 and CDR2 from the germline V gene are LNHDA and SQIVND (reference sequence). The CDR3 runs to 15 residues. CDR3 residues: CASIPVQGMNTEAFF. The DNA of the CDR3 is TGTGCCAGTATCCCCGTCCAAGGAATGAACACTGAAGCTTTCTTT.

The CDR3 region is CASRGPTGELFF. The DNA for the CDR3 is TGTGCCAGCCGGGGACCTACCGGGGAGCTGTTTTTT. The V and J genes are TRBV7-8 and TRBJ2-2; D is tentatively TRBD1 or TRBD2 (5 bases each). This CDR3 comprises 12 residues. Deletions cut 8 bases from V and 5 bases from J, with 9 bases between. The germline gives CDR1 SGHVS, CDR2 FQNEAQ.

The genes are TRBV11-2 and TRBJ1-1, with TRBD1 as a possible D gene (5 bases). The CDR3 sequence is 15 residues long. V dropped 1 base and J dropped 4 bases, with 13 bases sitting between them. Germline V gives CDR1 SGHAT, CDR2 FQNNGV. The CDR3 here is CASSLVAGGTTEAFF. CDR3 nucleotide sequence: TGTGCCAGCAGCTTAGTCGCTGGGGGGACCACTGAAGCTTTCTTT.

The chain joins TRBV29-1 to TRBJ2-5, with D unresolved. Deletions cut 3 bases from V and 5 bases from J, with 10 bases between. Germline CDR1 is SQVTM and CDR2 is ANQGSEA. This CDR3 has 12 amino acids. The CDR3 bases are TGCAGCGTTGATCTGGCGCGGGAGACCCAGTACTTC. This gives the protein CSVDLARETQYF.

The V gene is TRBV27, the J gene TRBJ1-5; no clear D. In germline, CDR1 is MNHEY, CDR2 SMNVEV (reference sequence). This CDR3 has 14 amino acids. V lost 5 bases to trimming and J lost 0 bases, with 8 bases between them. The DNA for the CDR3 is TGTGCCAGCAGTCCGGACCATAGCAATCAGCCCCAGCATTTT. Translating it yields CASSPDHSNQPQHF.

The chain couples TRBV11-3 to TRBJ2-5; TRBD1 aligns across 8 bases. V lost 4 bases to trimming and J lost 7 bases; unmatched junction nucleotides: 14. Germline values: CDR1 SGHNT, CDR2 YENEEA. There are 16 residues in the CDR3. CDR3 region: CASSSGQVGREGTQYF. In nucleotides, the CDR3 is TGTGCCAGCAGCTCGGGACAGGTTGGTCGCGAGGGGACCCAGTACTTC.

The V gene is TRBV4-3, the J gene TRBJ1-2; 8 positions match TRBD1. CDR1 and CDR2 (germline): LGHNA, YSLEER. Losses at the gene ends were 0 bases for V and 2 bases for J; bases not matched to a gene: 2. The CDR3 is 15 residues long. In nucleotides, the CDR3 is TGCGCCAGCAGCCAAGAAGCAGGGGGCAACTATGGCTACACCTTC. Translated: CASSQEAGGNYGYTF.

With respect to this clone: Other nucleotide sequences from this sample produce the same CDR3. J is TRBJ1-2 and V is TRBV10-3, with D perhaps TRBD1 (5 bases). The CDR3 length is 13 residues. V was trimmed by 2 bases and J by 5 bases, leaving 9 bases between them. Germline V gene data show CDR1 as ENHRY and CDR2 as SYGVKD. CDR3 residues: CAISEGGRYGYTF. The CDR3 DNA is TGTGCCATCAGTGAGGGGGGAAGGTATGGCTACACCTTC.

The chain couples TRBV9 to TRBJ2-3; a possible D gene is TRBD2 (6 bases). V was cut by 5 bases and J by 4 bases, with 17 bases left in between. Germline lookup yields CDR1 SGDLS and CDR2 YYNGEE. This CDR3 is built from 15 residues. The CDR3 is CASSGTGLRADTQYF. CDR3 in DNA: TGTGCCAGCAGTGGGACTGGCCTCCGGGCAGATACGCAGTATTTT. The whole variable domain, remainder taken from reference TRBV9 and TRBJ2-3, is DSGVTQTPKHLITATGQRVTLRCSPRSGDLSVYWYQQSLDQGLQFLIQYYNGEERAKGNILERFSAQQFPDLHSELNLSSLELGDSALYFCASSGTGLRADTQYFGPGTRLTVL.

The genes are TRBV19 and TRBJ1-5; tentative D call: TRBD1 (5 bases). Germline CDR1 reads LNHDA; CDR2 reads SQIVND (reference sequence). Trimming took off 6 bases at V and 9 bases at J, with 18 bases between the two ends. The CDR3 has 14 residues. The DNA for the CDR3 is TGTGCCAGTAGCACGGGGGGGGAATATTGGCCCCAGCATTTT. Translating it yields CASSTGGEYWPQHF.

The rearrangement links TRBV6-1 to TRBJ2-3; 7 bases map to TRBD2. V dropped 7 bases and J dropped 5; count of bases not matched to a gene: 12. The CDR3 sequence is 15 residues long. Germline lookup yields CDR1 MNHNS and CDR2 SASEGT. Here the CDR3 reads CASTERESTGDTQYF. The CDR3 region has the DNA TGTGCCAGCACCGAGCGGGAAAGTACTGGAGATACGCAGTATTTT.

V and J are TRBV7-9 and TRBJ1-5; D not certain. The V end was cut by 0 bases, the J end by 4 bases, with 7 bases between. CDR1 and CDR2 from the germline V gene are SEHNR and FQNEAQ (reference sequence). CDR3 size: 14 residues. The CDR3 protein is CASSLAVSNQPQHF. Here the CDR3 DNA reads TGTGCCAGCAGCTTAGCTGTGTCTAATCAGCCCCAGCATTTT.

V usage is TRBV19 and J usage is TRBJ2-1; 10 nucleotides agree with TRBD1. Germline CDR1 reads LNHDA; CDR2 reads SQIVND (reference sequence). The CDR3 is made up of 14 amino acids. V dropped 7 bases and J dropped 7; count of bases not matched to a gene: 7. The CDR3 sequence: CASNPGQGPNEQFF. The DNA of the CDR3 is TGTGCCAGTAACCCGGGACAGGGGCCTAATGAGCAGTTCTTC.

This clone appeared a single time. The V and J genes are TRBV15 and TRBJ2-3; 7 nucleotides line up with TRBD2. The CDR3 contains 17 residues. Per germline, CDR1 LNHNV and CDR2 YYDKDF (reference sequence). V lost 0 bases, J lost 5 bases, and 11 bases stayed unmatched. In DNA form, the CDR3 reads TGTGCCACCAGCAGAGATCGAAGGACTAGAGTAAGAGATACGCAGTATTTT. It codes for CATSRDRRTRVRDTQYF.

This chain connects TRBV5-1 to TRBJ2-7; D uncertain. Trimming left V 0 bases short and J 3 bases short, with 7 bases between. The CDR3 length is 13 residues. Germline CDR1 SGHRS, CDR2 YFSETQ. CDR3 amino acids: CASSLEANYEQYF. For the CDR3, the DNA is TGCGCCAGCAGCTTGGAGGCGAACTACGAGCAGTACTTC.

This rearrangement joins TRBV6-1 to TRBJ2-3; weak D call: TRBD1 (6 bases). Germline values: CDR1 MNHNS, CDR2 SASEGT. The V end lost 6 bases, the J end lost 0 bases, and 13 bases lay between the germline ends. The CDR3 is 15 residues long. The CDR3 DNA is TGTGCCAGCAGACGGACAGATTCTAGCACAGATACGCAGTATTTT. Its translation is CASRRTDSSTDTQYF.

The gene calls are TRBV10-3 and TRBJ2-5, with 7 bases identical to TRBD2. V was clipped by 8 bases and J by 1 base; unmatched bases: 7. The CDR3 spans 14 residues. CDR1 is ENHRY and CDR2 is SYGVKD in the germline V gene. The DNA of the CDR3 is TGTGCCATCGCTGAGCTAGCGGTCCAAGAGACCCAGTACTTC. Amino acid sequence: CAIAELAVQETQYF.

V usage is TRBV7-9 and J usage is TRBJ1-1; D perhaps matches TRBD1 (6 bases). The CDR3 sequence is 17 residues long. Germline loops: CDR1 SEHNR, CDR2 FQNEAQ (reference sequence). V lost 5 bases to trimming and J lost 4 bases, with 23 bases between them. As DNA, the CDR3 is TGTGCCAGCAGCCATTCGTTGGCAGGGGTAGGGGTCACTGAAGCTTTCTTT. Amino acids: CASSHSLAGVGVTEAFF. The full variable domain, its missing parts supplied by reference TRBV7-9 and TRBJ1-1, is DTGVSQNPRHKITKRGQNVTFRCDPISEHNRLYWYRQTLGQGPEFLTYFQNEAQLEKSRLLSDRFSAERPKGSFSTLEIQRTEQGDSAMYLCASSHSLAGVGVTEAFFGQGTRLTVV.

The CDR3 sequence is CASSPGTYSDTQYF. As DNA, the CDR3 is TGTGCCAGCAGTCCCGGGACATACAGCGATACGCAGTATTTT. V and J are TRBV6-6 and TRBJ2-3; D possibly corresponds to TRBD1 (6 bases). Germline lookup yields CDR1 MNHNY and CDR2 SVGAGI (reference sequence). Trimming removed 5 bases from V and 6 bases from J, with 15 bases in between. The CDR3 has 14 amino acids.

The V and J genes are TRBV16 and TRBJ2-1, with 8 positions matching TRBD2. The CDR3 totals 16 residues. J was trimmed by 4 bases and V by 0 bases; bases with no gene match: 5. From germline, CDR1 is KGHSY and CDR2 FQNENV. CDR3 sequence: CASSQSATSEYNEQFF. CDR3 coding DNA: TGTGCCAGCAGCCAATCAGCGACTAGCGAATACAATGAGCAGTTCTTC.

The gene calls are TRBV7-3 and TRBJ2-1, with a tentative D call TRBD1 (6 bases). Germline CDR1 SGHTA, CDR2 FQGTGA. V dropped 0 bases and J dropped 7 bases, with 13 bases sitting between them. This CDR3 has 15 amino acids. CDR3 region: CASSLTGRGGNEQFF. The CDR3 DNA follows: TGTGCCAGCAGCTTAACCGGCAGGGGTGGGAATGAGCAGTTCTTC.

The V gene is TRBV19, the J gene TRBJ1-5; weak D call: TRBD1 (5 bases). The V gene lost 3 bases and the J gene lost 2 bases, with 11 bases spanning the gap. Looked up from germline, CDR1 is LNHDA and CDR2 is SQIVND (reference sequence). The CDR3 has 15 residues. The CDR3 spells CASSISGRRNQPQHF. The CDR3 DNA follows: TGTGCCAGTAGTATCTCAGGGCGACGCAATCAGCCCCAGCATTTT.

CDR3: CASSQSGTEAFF. The CDR3 bases are TGTGCCAGCAGCCAATCCGGCACTGAAGCTTTCTTT. The rearrangement uses TRBV16 and TRBJ1-1; D not certain. CDR1 and CDR2 (germline): KGHSY, FQNENV. Trimming pared 0 bases from V and 4 bases from J, leaving 3 bases between. This CDR3 is 12 amino acids long.

The chain couples TRBV21-1 to TRBJ2-3; the table's D gene call, TRBD1, was not cross checked with the DNA. TRBV21-1 is assigned pseudogene status. This CDR3 region has 15 residues. In DNA form, the CDR3 reads TGTGCCAGCAGCAAATTTCGGTCAGGGCCAGATACGCAGTATTTT. Translation: CASSKFRSGPDTQYF.